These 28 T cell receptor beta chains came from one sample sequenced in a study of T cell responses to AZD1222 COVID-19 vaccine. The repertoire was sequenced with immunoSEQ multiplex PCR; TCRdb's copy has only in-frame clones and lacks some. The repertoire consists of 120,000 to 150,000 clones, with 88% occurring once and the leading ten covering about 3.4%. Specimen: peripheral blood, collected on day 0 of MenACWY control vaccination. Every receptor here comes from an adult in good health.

The CDR3 nucleotides read TGTGCCAGCAGTTTCCAGGGGGGCGGCGAGCAGTACTTC. Translated: CASSFQGGGEQYF. This chain uses TRBV28 with TRBJ2-7, with D perhaps TRBD1 (7 bases). The CDR3 is 13 residues long. Germline lookup yields CDR1 MDHEN and CDR2 SYDVKM. The V gene lost 3 bases and the J gene lost 6 bases, with 12 bases spanning the gap.

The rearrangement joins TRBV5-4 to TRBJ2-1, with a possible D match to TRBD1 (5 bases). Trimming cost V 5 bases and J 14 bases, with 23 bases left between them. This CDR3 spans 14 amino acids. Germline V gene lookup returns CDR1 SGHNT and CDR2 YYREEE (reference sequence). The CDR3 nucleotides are TGTGCCAGCAGGATAATGGGGCTCAACAATGGAGAGTTCTTC. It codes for CASRIMGLNNGEFF.

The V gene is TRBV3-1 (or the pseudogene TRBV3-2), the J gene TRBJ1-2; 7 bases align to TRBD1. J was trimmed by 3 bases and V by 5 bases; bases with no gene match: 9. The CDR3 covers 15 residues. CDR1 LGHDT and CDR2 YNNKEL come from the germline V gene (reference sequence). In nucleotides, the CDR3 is TGTGCCAGCAGCGTCCAGGGGGGGGATTACTATGGCTACACCTTC. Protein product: CASSVQGGDYYGYTF.

The CDR3 bases are TGTGCCAGCAGTTATTCGCGGTACACTGAAGCTTTCTTT. As protein: CASSYSRYTEAFF. The V call is TRBV6-2 or TRBV6-3, the J call TRBJ1-1; D unresolved. V was shortened by 3 bases and J by 3 bases, with 8 bases between the two germline ends. Germline lookup yields CDR1 MNHEY and CDR2 SVGEGT. The CDR3 has 13 amino acids.

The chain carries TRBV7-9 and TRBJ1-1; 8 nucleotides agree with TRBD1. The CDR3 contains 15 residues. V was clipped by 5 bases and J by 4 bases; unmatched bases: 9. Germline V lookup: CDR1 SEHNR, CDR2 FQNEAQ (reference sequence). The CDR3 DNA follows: TGTGCCAGCAGCCCCCAGGGGGCGTCAGGCACTGAAGCTTTCTTT. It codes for CASSPQGASGTEAFF.

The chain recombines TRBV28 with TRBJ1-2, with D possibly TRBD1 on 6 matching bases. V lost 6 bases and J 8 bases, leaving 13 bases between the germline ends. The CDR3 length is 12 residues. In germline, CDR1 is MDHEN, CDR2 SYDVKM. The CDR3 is CASSLTGPGYTF. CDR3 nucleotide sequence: TGTGCCAGCAGCCTGACAGGTCCGGGCTACACCTTC.

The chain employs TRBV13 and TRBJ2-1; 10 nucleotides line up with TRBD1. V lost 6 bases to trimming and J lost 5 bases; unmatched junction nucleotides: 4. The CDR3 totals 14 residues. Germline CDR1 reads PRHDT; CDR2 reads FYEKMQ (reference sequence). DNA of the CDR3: TGTGCCAGCAGTCCGGGACAGGGGCACAATGAGCAGTTCTTC. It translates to CASSPGQGHNEQFF.

The CDR3 is CASSPRGQAYEQYF. The CDR3 DNA sequence: TGTGCCAGCAGCCCCCGGGGACAGGCCTACGAGCAGTACTTC. The chain joins TRBV7-9 to TRBJ2-7; the match to TRBD1 covers 8 bases. The CDR3 has 14 residues. Germline V gene lookup returns CDR1 SEHNR and CDR2 FQNEAQ (reference sequence). The ends lost 5 bases at V and 2 bases at J; junction bases unmatched: 5.

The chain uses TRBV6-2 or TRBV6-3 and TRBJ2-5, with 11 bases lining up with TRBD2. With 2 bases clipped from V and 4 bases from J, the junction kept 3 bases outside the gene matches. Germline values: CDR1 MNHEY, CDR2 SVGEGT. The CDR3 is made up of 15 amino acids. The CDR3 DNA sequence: TGTGCCAGCAGTTACGGGCTAGCGGGGGGAGAGACCCAGTACTTC. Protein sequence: CASSYGLAGGETQYF.

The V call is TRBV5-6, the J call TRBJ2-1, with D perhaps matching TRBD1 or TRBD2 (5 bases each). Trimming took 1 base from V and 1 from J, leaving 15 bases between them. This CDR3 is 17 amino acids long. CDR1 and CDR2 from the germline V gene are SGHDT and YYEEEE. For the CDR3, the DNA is TGTGCCAGCAGCTTGTTGATTGGGACGGTTTCCTACAATGAGCAGTTCTTC. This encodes CASSLLIGTVSYNEQFF.

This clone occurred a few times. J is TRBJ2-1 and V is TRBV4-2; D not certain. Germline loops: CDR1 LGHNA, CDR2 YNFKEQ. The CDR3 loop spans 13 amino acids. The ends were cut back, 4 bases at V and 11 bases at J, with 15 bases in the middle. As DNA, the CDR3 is TGTGCCAGCAGCCGGGCCACCGGTTCGCAGCAGTTCTTC. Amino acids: CASSRATGSQQFF.

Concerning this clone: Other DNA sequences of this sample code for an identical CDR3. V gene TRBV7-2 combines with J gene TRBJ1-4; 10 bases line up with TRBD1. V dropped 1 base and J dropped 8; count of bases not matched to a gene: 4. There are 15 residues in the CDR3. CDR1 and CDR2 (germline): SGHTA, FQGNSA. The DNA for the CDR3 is TGTGCCAGCAGCTTAGGGGGACAGGGGCGGGAAAAACTGTTTTTT. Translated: CASSLGGQGREKLFF.

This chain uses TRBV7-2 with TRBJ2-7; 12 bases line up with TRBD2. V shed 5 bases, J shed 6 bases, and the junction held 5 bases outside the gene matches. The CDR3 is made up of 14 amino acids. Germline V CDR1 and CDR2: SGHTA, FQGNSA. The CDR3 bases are TGTGCCAGCAGCCCTAGCGGGAGGGCCTCCGAGCAGTACTTC. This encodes CASSPSGRASEQYF. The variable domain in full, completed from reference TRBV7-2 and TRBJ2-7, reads GAGVSQSPSNKVTEKGKDVELRCDPISGHTALYWYRQSLGQGLEFLIYFQGNSAPDKSGLPSDRFSAERTGGSVSTLTIQRTQQEDSAVYLCASSPSGRASEQYFGPGTRLTVT.

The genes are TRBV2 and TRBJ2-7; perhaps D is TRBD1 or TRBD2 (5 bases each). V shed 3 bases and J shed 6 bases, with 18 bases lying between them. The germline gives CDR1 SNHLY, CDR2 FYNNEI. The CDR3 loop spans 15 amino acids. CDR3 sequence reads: CASSEGLLAPGEQYF. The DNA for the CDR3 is TGTGCCAGCAGTGAGGGGCTGCTAGCCCCCGGCGAGCAGTACTTC.

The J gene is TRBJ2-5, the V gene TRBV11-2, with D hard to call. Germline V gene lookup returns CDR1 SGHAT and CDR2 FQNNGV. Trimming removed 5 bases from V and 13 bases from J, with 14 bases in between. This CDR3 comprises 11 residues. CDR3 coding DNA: TGTGCCAGCAGCGTCGGCCCTCTGCTGTACTTC. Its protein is CASSVGPLLYF.

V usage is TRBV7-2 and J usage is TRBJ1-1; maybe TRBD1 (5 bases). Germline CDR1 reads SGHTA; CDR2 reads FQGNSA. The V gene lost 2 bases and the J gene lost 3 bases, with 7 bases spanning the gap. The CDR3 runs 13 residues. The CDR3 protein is CASSLTGHTEAFF. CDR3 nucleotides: TGTGCCAGCAGCTTAACAGGTCACACTGAAGCTTTCTTT.

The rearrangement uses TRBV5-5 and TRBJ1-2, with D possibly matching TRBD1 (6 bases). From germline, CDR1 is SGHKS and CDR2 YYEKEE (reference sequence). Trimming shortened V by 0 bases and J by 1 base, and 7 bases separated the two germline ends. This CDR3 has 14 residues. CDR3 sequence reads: CASSLEGHNYGYTF. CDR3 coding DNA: TGTGCCAGCAGCTTGGAGGGACATAACTATGGCTACACCTTC.

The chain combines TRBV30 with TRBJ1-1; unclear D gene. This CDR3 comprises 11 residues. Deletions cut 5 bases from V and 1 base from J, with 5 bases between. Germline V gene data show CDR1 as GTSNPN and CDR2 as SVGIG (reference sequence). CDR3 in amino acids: CAWAPNTEAFF. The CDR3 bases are TGTGCCTGGGCCCCGAACACTGAAGCTTTCTTT.

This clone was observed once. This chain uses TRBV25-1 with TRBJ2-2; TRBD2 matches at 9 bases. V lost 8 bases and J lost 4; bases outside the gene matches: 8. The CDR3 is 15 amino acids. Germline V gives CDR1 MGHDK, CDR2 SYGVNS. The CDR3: CASSALAGPTGELFF. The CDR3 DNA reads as TGTGCCAGCTCCGCCCTAGCGGGACCCACCGGGGAGCTGTTTTTT.

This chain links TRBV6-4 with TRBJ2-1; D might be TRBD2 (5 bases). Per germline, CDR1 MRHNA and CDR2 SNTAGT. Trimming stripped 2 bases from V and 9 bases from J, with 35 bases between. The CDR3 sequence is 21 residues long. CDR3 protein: CASSDPPSRSEPGIFRGEQFF. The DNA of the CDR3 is TGTGCCAGCAGTGACCCTCCCTCCCGTTCGGAACCGGGGATATTCCGTGGTGAGCAGTTCTTC.

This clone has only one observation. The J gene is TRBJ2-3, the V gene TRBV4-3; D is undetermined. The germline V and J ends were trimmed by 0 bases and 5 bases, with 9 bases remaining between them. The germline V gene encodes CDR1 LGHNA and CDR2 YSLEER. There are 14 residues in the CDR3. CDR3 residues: CASSQDNLRDTQYF. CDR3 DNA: TGCGCCAGCAGCCAAGATAATCTGAGAGATACGCAGTATTTT.

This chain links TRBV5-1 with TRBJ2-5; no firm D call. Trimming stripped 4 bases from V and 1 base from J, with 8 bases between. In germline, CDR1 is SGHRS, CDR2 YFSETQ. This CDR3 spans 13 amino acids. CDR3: CASSRESQETQYF. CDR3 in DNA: TGCGCCAGCAGCCGAGAAAGCCAAGAGACCCAGTACTTC.

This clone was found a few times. The CDR3 DNA reads as TGTGCCAGCAAGCTTCCCGAGACCCAGTACTTC. It yields the protein CASKLPETQYF. The chain is built from TRBV12-3 or TRBV12-4 and TRBJ2-5; no clear D gene. The V end lost 7 bases, the J end lost 5 bases, and 8 bases lay between the germline ends. CDR3 length: 11 residues.

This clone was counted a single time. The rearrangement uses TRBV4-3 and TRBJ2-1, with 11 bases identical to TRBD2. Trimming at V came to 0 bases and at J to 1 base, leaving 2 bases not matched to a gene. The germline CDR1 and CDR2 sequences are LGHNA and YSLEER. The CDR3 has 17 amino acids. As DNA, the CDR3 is TGCGCCAGCAGCCAAGATGGGACTAGCGGTTCCTACAATGAGCAGTTCTTC. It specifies CASSQDGTSGSYNEQFF.

CDR3 loop: CASSLALTGFSGNTIYF. CDR3 nucleotides: TGCGCCAGCAGCTTGGCCCTGACAGGGTTCTCTGGAAACACCATATATTTT. The rearrangement links TRBV5-1 to TRBJ1-3, with TRBD1 matching over 7 bases. CDR3 length: 17 residues. CDR1 is SGHRS and CDR2 is YFSETQ in the germline V gene. J lost 0 bases, V lost 0 bases, and 6 bases had no gene match.

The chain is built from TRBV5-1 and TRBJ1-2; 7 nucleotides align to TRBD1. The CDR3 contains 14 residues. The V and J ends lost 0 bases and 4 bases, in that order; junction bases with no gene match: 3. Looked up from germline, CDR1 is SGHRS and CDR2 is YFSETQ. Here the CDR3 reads CASSLVAGGYGYTF. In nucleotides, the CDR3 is TGCGCCAGCAGCTTGGTTGCAGGGGGCTATGGCTACACCTTC.

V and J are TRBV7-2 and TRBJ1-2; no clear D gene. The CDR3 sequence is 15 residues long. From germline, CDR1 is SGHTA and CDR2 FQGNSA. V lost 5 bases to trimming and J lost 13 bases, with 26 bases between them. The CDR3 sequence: CASSQSSTFSAGFTF. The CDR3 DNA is TGTGCCAGCAGCCAATCCTCCACATTCTCCGCGGGGTTCACCTTC. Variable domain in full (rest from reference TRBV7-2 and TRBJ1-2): GAGVSQSPSNKVTEKGKDVELRCDPISGHTALYWYRQSLGQGLEFLIYFQGNSAPDKSGLPSDRFSAERTGGSVSTLTIQRTQQEDSAVYLCASSQSSTFSAGFTFGSGTRLTVV.

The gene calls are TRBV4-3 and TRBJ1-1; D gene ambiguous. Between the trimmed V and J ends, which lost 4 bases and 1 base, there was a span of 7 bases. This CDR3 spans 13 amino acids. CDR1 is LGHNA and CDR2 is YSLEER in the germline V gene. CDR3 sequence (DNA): TGCGCCAGCAGCCGTACGCGGAACACTGAAGCTTTCTTT. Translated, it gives CASSRTRNTEAFF.